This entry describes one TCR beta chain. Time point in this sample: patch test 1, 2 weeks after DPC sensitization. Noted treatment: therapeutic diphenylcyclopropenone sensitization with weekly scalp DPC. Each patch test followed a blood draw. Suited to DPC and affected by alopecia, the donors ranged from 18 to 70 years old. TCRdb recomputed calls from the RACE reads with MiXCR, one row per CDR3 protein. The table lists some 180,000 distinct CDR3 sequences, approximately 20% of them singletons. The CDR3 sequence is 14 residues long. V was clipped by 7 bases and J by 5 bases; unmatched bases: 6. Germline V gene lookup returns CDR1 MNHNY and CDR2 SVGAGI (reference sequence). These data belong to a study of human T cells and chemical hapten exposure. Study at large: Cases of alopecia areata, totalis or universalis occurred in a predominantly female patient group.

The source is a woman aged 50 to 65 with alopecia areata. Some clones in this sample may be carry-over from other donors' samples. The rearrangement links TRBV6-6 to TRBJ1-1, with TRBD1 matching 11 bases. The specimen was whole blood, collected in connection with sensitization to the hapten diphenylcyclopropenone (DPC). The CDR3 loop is CASIGQGARTEAFF. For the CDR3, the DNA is TGTGCCAGCATAGGACAGGGGGCGAGGACTGAAGCTTTCTTT.